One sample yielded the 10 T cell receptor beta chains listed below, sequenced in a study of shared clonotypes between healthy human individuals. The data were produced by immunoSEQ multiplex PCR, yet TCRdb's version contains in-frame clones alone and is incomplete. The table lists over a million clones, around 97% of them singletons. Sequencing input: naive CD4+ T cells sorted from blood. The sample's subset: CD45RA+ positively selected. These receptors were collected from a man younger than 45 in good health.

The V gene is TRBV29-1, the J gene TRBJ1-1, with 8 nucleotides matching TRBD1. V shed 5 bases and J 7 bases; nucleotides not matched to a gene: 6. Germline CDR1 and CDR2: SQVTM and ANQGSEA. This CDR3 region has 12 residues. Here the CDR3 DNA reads TGCAGCGTTAAGCCCGGGACAGGTGAAGCTTTCTTT. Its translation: CSVKPGTGEAFF. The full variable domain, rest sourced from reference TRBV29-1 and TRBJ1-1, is SAVISQKPSRDICQRGTSLTIQCQVDSQVTMMFWYRQQPGQSLTLIATANQGSEATYESGFVIDKFPISRPNLTFSTLTVSNMSPEDSSIYLCSVKPGTGEAFFGQGTRLTVV.

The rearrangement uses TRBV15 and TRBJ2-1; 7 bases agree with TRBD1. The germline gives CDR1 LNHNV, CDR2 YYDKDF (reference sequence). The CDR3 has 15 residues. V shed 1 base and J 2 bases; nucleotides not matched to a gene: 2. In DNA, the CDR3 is TGTGCCACCAGCAGAGGCAGGGGGACCTACAATGAGCAGTTCTTC. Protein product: CATSRGRGTYNEQFF.

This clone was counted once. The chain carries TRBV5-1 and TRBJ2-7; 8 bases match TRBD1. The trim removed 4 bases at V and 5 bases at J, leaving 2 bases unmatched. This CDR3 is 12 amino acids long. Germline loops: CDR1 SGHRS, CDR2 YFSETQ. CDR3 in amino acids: CASSADRDEQYF. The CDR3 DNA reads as TGCGCCAGCAGCGCGGACAGGGACGAGCAGTACTTC. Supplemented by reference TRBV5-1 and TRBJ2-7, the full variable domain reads KAGVTQTPRYLIKTRGQQVTLSCSPISGHRSVSWYQQTPGQGLQFLFEYFSETQRNKGNFPGRFSGRQFSNSRSEMNVSTLELGDSALYLCASSADRDEQYFGPGTRLTVT.

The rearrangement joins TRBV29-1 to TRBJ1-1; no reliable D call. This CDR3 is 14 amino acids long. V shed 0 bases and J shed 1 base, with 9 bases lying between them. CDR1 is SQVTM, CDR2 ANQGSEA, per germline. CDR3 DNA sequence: TGCAGCGTTGAAGATGTAAGAGGGAACACTGAAGCTTTCTTT. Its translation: CSVEDVRGNTEAFF.

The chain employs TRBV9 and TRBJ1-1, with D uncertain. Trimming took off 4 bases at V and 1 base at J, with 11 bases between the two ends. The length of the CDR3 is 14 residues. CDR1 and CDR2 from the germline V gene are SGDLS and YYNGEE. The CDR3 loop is CASSSSQQNTEAFF. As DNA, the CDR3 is TGTGCCAGCAGCAGCTCACAGCAGAACACTGAAGCTTTCTTT.

The DNA for the CDR3 is TGCGCCAGCAGCTTGCAAGGGGCACATGAGCAGTTCTTC. This translates into CASSLQGAHEQFF. The gene calls are TRBV5-1 and TRBJ2-1; TRBD1 is a possible D gene (5 bases). Looked up from germline, CDR1 is SGHRS and CDR2 is YFSETQ. CDR3 size: 13 residues. Trimming took off 1 base at V and 8 bases at J, with 10 bases between the two ends.

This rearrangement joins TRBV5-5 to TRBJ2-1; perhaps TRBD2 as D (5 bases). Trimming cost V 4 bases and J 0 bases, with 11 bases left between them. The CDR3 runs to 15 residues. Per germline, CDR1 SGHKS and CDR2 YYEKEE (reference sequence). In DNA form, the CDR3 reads TGTGCCAGCAGCAACGGAGGATACTCCTACAATGAGCAGTTCTTC. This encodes CASSNGGYSYNEQFF.

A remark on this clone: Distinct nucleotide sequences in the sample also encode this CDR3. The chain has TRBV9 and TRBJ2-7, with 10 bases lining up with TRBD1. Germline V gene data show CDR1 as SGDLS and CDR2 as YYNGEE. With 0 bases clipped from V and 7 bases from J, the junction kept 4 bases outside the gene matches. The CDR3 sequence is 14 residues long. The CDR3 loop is CASSVGQGAREQYF. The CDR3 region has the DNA TGTGCCAGCAGCGTAGGACAGGGGGCGAGGGAGCAGTACTTC.

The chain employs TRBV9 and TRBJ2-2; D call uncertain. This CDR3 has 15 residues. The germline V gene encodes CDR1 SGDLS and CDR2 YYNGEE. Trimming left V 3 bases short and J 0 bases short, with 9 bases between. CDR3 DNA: TGTGCCAGCAGCGGTTATTTAACGAACACCGGGGAGCTGTTTTTT. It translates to CASSGYLTNTGELFF.

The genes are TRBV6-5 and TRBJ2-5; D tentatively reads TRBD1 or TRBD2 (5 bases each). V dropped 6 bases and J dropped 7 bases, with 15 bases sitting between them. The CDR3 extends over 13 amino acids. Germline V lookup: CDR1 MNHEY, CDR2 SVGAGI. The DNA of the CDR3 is TGTGCCAGCAGCCGGGACGTCAAGCGGACCCAGTACTTC. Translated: CASSRDVKRTQYF.